This TCR beta chain emerged from a study of OX40 agonist ivuxolimab in advanced cancers. About the research overall: Patients received ivuxolimab, an agonistic anti-OX40 (CD134) antibody. Dosing consisted of intravenous ivuxolimab at 0.01 to 10 mg/kg every 2 weeks.

The method was immunoSEQ multiplex PCR; TCRdb's version includes in-frame clones alone and lacks a portion of them. This sample yields 65,000 to 90,000 clones, of which around 85% are seen a single time; roughly 0.66% belongs to the top ten. If patients had autoimmune disease history or systemic immunosuppression, they were excluded. Germline V CDR1 and CDR2: MGHDK, SYGVNS. This CDR3 is built from 13 residues. V gave up 6 bases and J gave up 5 bases, with 13 bases separating them. The sample in question was CD4+ or CD8+ T cells sorted from blood, obtained in a trial of the OX40 agonist ivuxolimab. This chain uses TRBV25-1 with TRBJ2-5, with a tentative D call TRBD2 (5 bases). The clonotype originates from an adult with an advanced solid tumor such as melanoma, head and neck, liver or kidney cancer. The CDR3: CASSEGLGETQYF. The CDR3, as DNA: TGTGCCAGCAGCGAGGGTCTCGGGGAGACCCAGTACTTC. Variable domain in full (rest from reference TRBV25-1 and TRBJ2-5): EADIYQTPRYLVIGTGKKITLECSQTMGHDKMYWYQQDPGMELHLIHYSYGVNSTEKGDLSSESTVSRIRTEHFPLTLESARPSHTSQYLCASSEGLGETQYFGPGTRLLVL.